The sequence of this TCR beta chain was determined in a study of cytomegalovirus exposure and HLA in healthy donors. In the study overall: A preliminary data release comprised 80 million or so unique TCRs obtained from HLA-typed donors.

V dropped 4 bases and J dropped 5 bases, with 6 bases sitting between them. The germline V gene has CDR1 SGHDT and CDR2 YYEEEE. This CDR3 spans 12 amino acids. To note about this clone: Its antigen is unidentified.

Primers for the PCR totalled 60 Vbeta and 13 Jbeta. Authors' methods: In a later analysis, 80 million or so unique TCR beta chains included roughly 11 million shared by two or more donors. The assay was immunoSEQ multiplex PCR, and TCRdb's table has in-frame clones only and misses some. V, J and clone size reflect that table, while D and trimming were determined from the DNA. Its table records 50,000 or so clones. Overall study findings and caveats: A later analysis reportedly found fewer N-insertions in an Asian-associated ancestry cluster than the roughly 670-donor mean.

This sequence was found in a man aged 40-49 years in good health and CMV-seropositive. V gene TRBV5-6 combines with J gene TRBJ2-2; D gene unclear. The source material was PBMCs. In DNA, the CDR3 is TGTGCCAGCAGCCTTTTTACCGGGGAGCTGTTTTTT. It is translated as CASSLFTGELFF.